The 27 T cell receptor beta chains presented below share a single source sample, sequenced in a study of blood T cell repertoires in COVID-19. Here immunoSEQ multiplex PCR was the method, and the copy in TCRdb shows in-frame clones only, minus some. The data show 500,000 or so clones, 87% seen once. Sequences were obtained from PBMCs or T cells enriched from blood (not recorded which). The receptors come from a woman between 18 and 29 years old who had recovered from COVID-19.

This chain joins TRBV30 and TRBJ1-4, with D perhaps matching TRBD1 (5 bases). V dropped 5 bases and J dropped 10 bases, with 17 bases sitting between them. The CDR3 has 13 amino acids. Germline V gives CDR1 GTSNPN, CDR2 SVGIG (reference sequence). CDR3 nucleotide sequence: TGTGCCTGGGAACTGGGAGGCGGGGGAAAACTGTTTTTT. This codes for CAWELGGGGKLFF.

The CDR3 protein is CASSSGFGAGDQETQYF. The CDR3, as DNA: TGTGCCAGCAGCTCCGGTTTCGGAGCGGGGGACCAAGAGACCCAGTACTTC. The rearrangement links TRBV11-3 to TRBJ2-5; 8 bases map to TRBD2. This CDR3 region has 17 residues. V gave up 4 bases and J gave up 0 bases; unmatched junction bases: 10. Per the germline V gene, CDR1 is SGHNT and CDR2 is YENEEA.

This clone appeared a single time. The gene calls are TRBV6-1 and TRBJ2-5, with 13 bases identical to TRBD2. Germline CDR1 reads MNHNS; CDR2 reads SASEGT. The CDR3 sequence is 20 residues long. V lost 2 bases and J lost 0; bases outside the gene matches: 12. The CDR3: CASSEKLLLAGGGYQETQYF. The CDR3 DNA follows: TGTGCCAGCAGTGAAAAACTCCTACTAGCGGGAGGGGGGTACCAAGAGACCCAGTACTTC.

The V gene is TRBV29-1, the J gene TRBJ2-5; TRBD1 matches at 10 bases. The V segment lost 7 bases and the J segment 0 bases; nucleotides outside the gene matches: 5. CDR3 length: 14 amino acids. The germline gives CDR1 SQVTM, CDR2 ANQGSEA. This CDR3 is CSAPGQGYQETQYF. The CDR3 DNA sequence: TGCAGCGCTCCGGGACAGGGGTACCAAGAGACCCAGTACTTC.

The rearrangement joins TRBV30 to TRBJ2-3, with a tentative D call TRBD2 (7 bases). Trimming took off 2 bases at V and 7 bases at J, with 13 bases between the two ends. This CDR3 is built from 13 residues. The germline gives CDR1 GTSNPN, CDR2 SVGIG (reference sequence). The CDR3 here is CAWSSPGGYTQYF. The CDR3 DNA reads as TGTGCCTGGAGTTCGCCGGGGGGCTATACGCAGTATTTT.

This rearrangement joins TRBV12-3 or TRBV12-4 to TRBJ1-2; D remains unclear. Trimming left V 6 bases short and J 4 bases short, with 9 bases between. The CDR3 is 12 residues long. The chain's CDR3 is CASSVTTYGYTF. Here the CDR3 DNA reads TGTGCCAGCAGCGTGACAACCTATGGCTACACCTTC.

The chain couples TRBV5-5 to TRBJ2-7, with a tentative D call TRBD1 (6 bases). The CDR3 runs 14 residues. In germline, CDR1 is SGHKS, CDR2 YYEKEE (reference sequence). V was pared by 0 bases and J by 9 bases, with 16 bases between. CDR3 bases: TGTGCCAGCAGCTTGGATCAGGGGCTCCCCGGGCAGTACTTC. As protein: CASSLDQGLPGQYF. The full variable domain, with the rest looked up from reference TRBV5-5 and TRBJ2-7, is DAGVTQSPTHLIKTRGQQVTLRCSPISGHKSVSWYQQVLGQGPQFIFQYYEKEERGRGNFPDRFSARQFPNYSSELNVNALLLGDSALYLCASSLDQGLPGQYFGPGTRLTVT.

The chain recombines TRBV28 with TRBJ1-6; 7 nucleotides agree with TRBD1. The germline V gene encodes CDR1 MDHEN and CDR2 SYDVKM. Trimming at V came to 5 bases and at J to 6 bases, leaving 7 bases not matched to a gene. This CDR3 spans 15 amino acids. The CDR3 spells CASSTRQGGNSPLHF. Here the CDR3 DNA reads TGTGCCAGCAGTACTAGACAGGGTGGTAATTCACCCCTCCACTTT.

The CDR3 sequence: CASSPWGDNRGYGYTF. The CDR3 nucleotides read TGTGCCAGCAGTCCCTGGGGTGATAATCGGGGCTATGGCTACACCTTC. The V and J genes are TRBV28 and TRBJ1-2; D is uncertain. Per the germline V gene, CDR1 is MDHEN and CDR2 is SYDVKM. CDR3 length: 16 residues. V was cut by 5 bases and J by 4 bases, with 20 bases left in between.

The V and J genes are TRBV5-5 and TRBJ2-2, with D possibly being TRBD1 (6 bases). The germline V gene encodes CDR1 SGHKS and CDR2 YYEKEE (reference sequence). The CDR3 has 16 amino acids. Trimming shortened V by 4 bases and J by 2 bases, and 15 bases separated the two germline ends. The CDR3 loop is CASSPPGHLNTGELFF. For the CDR3, the DNA is TGTGCCAGCAGCCCTCCGGGACATTTAAACACCGGGGAGCTGTTTTTT.

This clone was observed a single time. The rearrangement links TRBV5-6 to TRBJ1-2; D is possibly TRBD1 (5 bases). The CDR3 length is 15 residues. V was pared by 0 bases and J by 6 bases, with 15 bases between. From germline, CDR1 is SGHDT and CDR2 YYEEEE. CDR3 nucleotides: TGTGCCAGCAGCTTGGTTCAGGGCCGGGGGGATGGCTACACCTTC. Its translation: CASSLVQGRGDGYTF.

The chain is built from TRBV28 and TRBJ2-5, with TRBD1 matching over 9 bases. The CDR3 runs to 13 residues. The V and J ends lost 6 bases and 2 bases, in that order; junction bases with no gene match: 1. Germline lookup yields CDR1 MDHEN and CDR2 SYDVKM. As DNA, the CDR3 is TGTGCCAGCAGCGGGACAGGGCAAGAGACCCAGTACTTC. Protein sequence: CASSGTGQETQYF.

Here the CDR3 reads CASSERQVEQYF. The CDR3, as DNA: TGTGCCAGCAGTGAGAGACAAGTCGAGCAGTACTTC. The rearrangement links TRBV2 to TRBJ2-7; no clear D gene. The V end lost 3 bases, the J end lost 6 bases, and 9 bases lay between the germline ends. The CDR3 contains 12 residues. The germline V gene has CDR1 SNHLY and CDR2 FYNNEI.

The J gene is TRBJ2-7, the V gene TRBV6-5; 8 bases fit TRBD2. Trimming took 6 bases from V and 0 from J; bases not matched to a gene: 4. There are 14 residues in the CDR3. Looked up from germline, CDR1 is MNHEY and CDR2 is SVGAGI. The CDR3 DNA sequence: TGTGCCAGCAGAAGCGGGGGTAGCTCCTACGAGCAGTACTTC. Translated: CASRSGGSSYEQYF.

The gene calls are TRBV12-5 and TRBJ1-3, with D possibly being TRBD1 (5 bases). Germline V lookup: CDR1 LGHNT, CDR2 FRNRAP. This CDR3 region has 15 residues. The V gene lost 6 bases and the J gene lost 0 bases, with 12 bases spanning the gap. The CDR3 coding sequence is TGTGCTAGTGGCTTCGATACAGGCTCTGGAAACACCATATATTTT. It specifies CASGFDTGSGNTIYF.

The chain carries TRBV5-1 and TRBJ1-1, with 7 bases identical to TRBD1. Per the germline V gene, CDR1 is SGHRS and CDR2 is YFSETQ. Unmatched junction bases numbered 3, after V lost 4 bases and J lost 0 bases. The CDR3 has 14 residues. DNA of the CDR3: TGCGCCAGCAGCCACGGGACAGTGAACACTGAAGCTTTCTTT. Residues: CASSHGTVNTEAFF.

CDR3 bases: TGTGCCAGCAGCTTAAGAGGGACAGGGATCAGAAATGAGCAGTTCTTC. It yields the protein CASSLRGTGIRNEQFF. The V and J genes are TRBV7-9 and TRBJ2-1, with 9 nucleotides matching TRBD1. Germline assignment: CDR1 SEHNR and CDR2 FQNEAQ (reference sequence). There are 16 residues in the CDR3. The ends lost 2 bases at V and 7 bases at J; junction bases unmatched: 9.

This sequence joins TRBV6-4 and TRBJ2-3; 10 positions match TRBD2. The CDR3 sequence is 17 residues long. Germline-derived CDR1 and CDR2 are MRHNA and SNTAGT. Trimming at V came to 0 bases and at J to 0 bases, leaving 3 bases not matched to a gene. In nucleotides, the CDR3 is TGTGCCAGCAGTGACTCCGGGACTAGCGTTAGCACAGATACGCAGTATTTT. This codes for CASSDSGTSVSTDTQYF.

The chain carries TRBV28 and TRBJ2-2; 10 positions agree with TRBD2. Germline V gene data show CDR1 as MDHEN and CDR2 as SYDVKM. The CDR3 spans 17 residues. Germline trimming cut 0 bases from V and 7 bases from J; bases unmatched to any gene: 8. Here the CDR3 DNA reads TGTGCCAGCAGTTTATGGGCTAGCGGGGGAAGAGACGGGGAGCTGTTTTTT. Its translation is CASSLWASGGRDGELFF. The full variable domain, rest sourced from reference TRBV28 and TRBJ2-2, is DVKVTQSSRYLVKRTGEKVFLECVQDMDHENMFWYRQDPGLGLRLIYFSYDVKMKEKGDIPEGYSVSREKKERFSLILESASTNQTSMYLCASSLWASGGRDGELFFGEGSRLTVL.

CDR3 residues: CSVGQGETGELFF. The CDR3 DNA follows: TGCAGCGTAGGACAGGGAGAAACCGGGGAGCTGTTTTTT. The chain has TRBV29-1 and TRBJ2-2; TRBD1 matches 8 bases. CDR3 length: 13 amino acids. From germline, CDR1 is SQVTM and CDR2 ANQGSEA. With 6 bases clipped from V and 5 bases from J, the junction kept 5 bases outside the gene matches.

The table lists this clone with a count of one. The chain combines TRBV3-1 (or the pseudogene TRBV3-2) with TRBJ2-3, with 8 positions matching TRBD2. Germline loops: CDR1 LGHDT, CDR2 YNNKEL (reference sequence). This CDR3 spans 14 amino acids. V gave up 1 base and J gave up 8 bases; unmatched junction bases: 5. CDR3: CASSQASGGGTQYF. DNA for the CDR3: TGTGCCAGCAGCCAAGCCAGCGGGGGAGGTACGCAGTATTTT.

V is TRBV7-9 and J is TRBJ2-2; 7 bases agree with TRBD1. The CDR3 runs to 17 residues. Germline V gives CDR1 SEHNR, CDR2 FQNEAQ (reference sequence). V lost 7 bases, J lost 0 bases, and 11 bases stayed unmatched. DNA of the CDR3: TGTGCCAGCACCTCCGACAGGGAGAGGGCGAACACCGGGGAGCTGTTTTTT. Protein product: CASTSDRERANTGELFF.

The chain links TRBV27 to TRBJ2-7; TRBD1 agrees at 7 bases. Germline V gene lookup returns CDR1 MNHEY and CDR2 SMNVEV (reference sequence). The V gene end was trimmed by 5 bases and the J gene end by 3 bases; junction bases not matched to a gene: 7. The CDR3 consists of 14 residues. CDR3 in amino acids: CASSPDYRGYEQYF. The DNA for the CDR3 is TGTGCCAGCAGTCCCGACTACAGGGGCTACGAGCAGTACTTC.

The chain is built from TRBV13 and TRBJ2-3; D is perhaps TRBD1 (6 bases). V was shortened by 5 bases and J by 5 bases, with 32 bases between the two germline ends. The CDR3 covers 20 residues. Per the germline V gene, CDR1 is PRHDT and CDR2 is FYEKMQ (reference sequence). The CDR3, as DNA: TGTGCCAGCAGCCCACCGGGTACGTGGGGGCGACCTCCAGCTGGAGATACGCAGTATTTT. It translates to CASSPPGTWGRPPAGDTQYF.

J is TRBJ1-1 and V is TRBV5-1, with a weak D call TRBD1 (6 bases). Germline loops: CDR1 SGHRS, CDR2 YFSETQ. This CDR3 has 17 residues. Trimming took off 4 bases at V and 10 bases at J, with 29 bases between the two ends. Written as DNA, the CDR3 is TGCGCCAGCAGCACGGCCGACTACAGGGAAGGTCGTTTTGGAGCTTTCTTT. Its translation: CASSTADYREGRFGAFF.

This sequence joins TRBV15 and TRBJ2-1, with 12 bases identical to TRBD2. This CDR3 region has 18 residues. Germline trimming cut 5 bases from V and 0 bases from J; bases unmatched to any gene: 8. Per germline, CDR1 LNHNV and CDR2 YYDKDF (reference sequence). The CDR3 region is CATSLTSGGAISYNEQFF. The CDR3 DNA follows: TGTGCCACCAGCCTGACTAGCGGGGGAGCTATCTCCTACAATGAGCAGTTCTTC.

This sequence joins TRBV28 and TRBJ1-5; the D gene is possibly TRBD1 (5 bases). The CDR3 extends over 15 amino acids. Germline lookup yields CDR1 MDHEN and CDR2 SYDVKM. V was shortened by 5 bases and J by 4 bases, with 15 bases between the two germline ends. This CDR3 reads CASSADQGWNQPQHF. As DNA, the CDR3 is TGTGCCAGCAGTGCTGACCAGGGATGGAATCAGCCCCAGCATTTT.